These 14 T cell receptor beta chains were sequenced from one sample in a study of T-cell memory formation after mild COVID-19. TCRdb recomputed calls from the 5' RACE reads with MiXCR, one row per CDR3 protein. The profile shows fewer than 400,000 distinct CDR3 sequences, around 13% of them singletons. Sequencing was carried out using PBMCs or a T cell subset sorted from them (not recorded which). The receptors stem from a man between 18 and 35 years old who had mild COVID-19 (a few samples of this study predate the infection). Cell type and time point are not known.

CDR3 sequence: CASSLPDRDNSPLHF. CDR3 sequence (DNA): TGTGCCAGCAGCTTGCCGGACAGGGATAATTCACCCCTCCACTTT. The genes are TRBV7-9 and TRBJ1-6; 8 bases fit TRBD1. CDR1 is SEHNR, CDR2 FQNEAQ, per germline (reference sequence). This CDR3 comprises 15 residues. The J segment lost 5 bases and the V segment lost 3 bases, leaving 3 bases of the junction unmatched.

This clonotype has more than one count but fewer than ten. The rearrangement links TRBV12-3 or TRBV12-4 to TRBJ2-3; D is undetermined. The CDR3 is 16 residues long. V was clipped by 5 bases and J by 0 bases, with 15 bases between them. The DNA of the CDR3 is TGTGCCAGCAGTCCCGCGACATCCGCTAGCACAGATACGCAGTATTTT. Its protein product is CASSPATSASTDTQYF.

A few counts support this clonotype. This sequence joins TRBV7-2 and TRBJ2-3; 10 nucleotides agree with TRBD1. The CDR3 is 15 amino acids. The V and J ends lost 7 bases and 0 bases, in that order; junction bases with no gene match: 4. CDR1 is SGHTA, CDR2 FQGNSA, per germline. As DNA, the CDR3 is TGTGCCAGCAAGTGGACAGGGGGGAGCACAGATACGCAGTATTTT. Protein product: CASKWTGGSTDTQYF.

The chain has TRBV5-6 and TRBJ2-7; no clear D gene. This CDR3 comprises 12 residues. V was clipped by 1 base and J by 2 bases, with 4 bases between them. The germline CDR1 and CDR2 sequences are SGHDT and YYEEEE. In DNA, the CDR3 is TGTGCCAGCAGCTTGATAGCCTACGAGCAGTACTTC. Amino acid sequence: CASSLIAYEQYF.

The gene calls are TRBV3-1 and TRBJ1-1, with TRBD1 identical over 10 bases. Unmatched junction bases numbered 7, after V lost 4 bases and J lost 5 bases. The CDR3 totals 15 residues. CDR1 is LGHDT and CDR2 is YNNKEL in the germline V gene (reference sequence). DNA of the CDR3: TGTGCCAGCAGCCTTAGGACAGGGGGTCGGACTGAAGCTTTCTTT. Its protein is CASSLRTGGRTEAFF.

This chain joins TRBV27 and TRBJ2-1, with D tentatively TRBD2 (5 bases). V gave up 4 bases and J gave up 7 bases, with 14 bases separating them. The germline CDR1 and CDR2 sequences are MNHEY and SMNVEV (reference sequence). The CDR3 is made up of 14 amino acids. DNA for the CDR3: TGTGCCAGCAGTTCAACGGGATTCCTTAATGAGCAGTTCTTC. It translates to CASSSTGFLNEQFF.

V and J are TRBV6-5 and TRBJ2-3; tentative D call: TRBD1 (6 bases). Trimming took 6 bases from V and 3 from J, leaving 19 bases between them. Germline lookup yields CDR1 MNHEY and CDR2 SVGAGI. The CDR3 covers 16 residues. CDR3 protein: CASRRGNRVWTDTQYF. CDR3 in DNA: TGTGCCAGCAGGCGTGGAAACAGGGTATGGACAGATACGCAGTATTTT.

This clonotype was counted between two and nine times. The chain couples TRBV11-2 to TRBJ2-1; 9 nucleotides align to TRBD1. Trimming removed 4 bases from V and 9 bases from J; junction bases left unmatched: 10. The CDR3 runs 15 residues. Germline lookup yields CDR1 SGHAT and CDR2 FQNNGV. The CDR3 loop reads CASSSGQGLFIEQFF. Written as DNA, the CDR3 is TGTGCCAGCAGCTCCGGACAGGGGCTTTTTATTGAGCAGTTCTTC.

V gene TRBV5-1 combines with J gene TRBJ2-4, with D possibly matching TRBD2 (5 bases). Trimming pared 5 bases from V and 6 bases from J, leaving 12 bases between. Per the germline V gene, CDR1 is SGHRS and CDR2 is YFSETQ. This CDR3 spans 13 amino acids. In nucleotides, the CDR3 is TGCGCCAGCAGACCGGACCGGGGAAACATTCAGTACTTC. Translated: CASRPDRGNIQYF.

This clonotype was recorded many times. The rearrangement joins TRBV27 to TRBJ2-2; D is perhaps TRBD2 (5 bases). Per germline, CDR1 MNHEY and CDR2 SMNVEV (reference sequence). Trimming stripped 6 bases from V and 4 bases from J, with 9 bases between. The CDR3 runs 13 residues. DNA for the CDR3: TGTGCCAGCAGCCTCACTAGCACCGGGGAGCTGTTTTTT. The encoded protein is CASSLTSTGELFF.

Only a few counts were recorded for this clonotype. CDR3 amino acids: CATSDTGTNSPLHF. The CDR3, as DNA: TGTGCCACCAGTGACACTGGGACGAATTCACCCCTCCACTTT. V is TRBV24-1 and J is TRBJ1-6; a weak D match, TRBD1 (5 bases). Germline V gives CDR1 KGHDR, CDR2 SFDVKD. Trimming removed 4 bases from V and 7 bases from J, with 10 bases in between. The CDR3 totals 14 residues.

This clonotype occurred a few times. V usage is TRBV7-2 and J usage is TRBJ1-1; 10 bases map to TRBD1. The CDR3 is 15 residues long. The junction had 14 bases not matched to a gene; V was cut back by 5 bases and J by 11 bases. The germline gives CDR1 SGHTA, CDR2 FQGNSA. The CDR3, as DNA: TGTGCCAGCAGCCCTAGGGACAGGGGTTTCTCGGAGGCTTTCTTT. Residues: CASSPRDRGFSEAFF.

The chain recombines TRBV5-1 with TRBJ1-2, with 9 bases that match TRBD1. Germline V CDR1 and CDR2: SGHRS, YFSETQ. V dropped 4 bases and J dropped 4; count of bases not matched to a gene: 5. The CDR3 has 14 residues. The CDR3 loop is CASSEGQGTYGYTF. The CDR3 nucleotides read TGCGCCAGCAGCGAGGGACAGGGAACCTATGGCTACACCTTC.

V usage is TRBV20-1 and J usage is TRBJ2-7; 9 nucleotides match TRBD1. The CDR3 runs to 13 residues. CDR1 and CDR2 (germline): DFQATT, SNEGSKA (reference sequence). V lost 4 bases to trimming and J lost 5 bases; unmatched junction nucleotides: 6. CDR3: CSAIRDRDHEQYF. Here the CDR3 DNA reads TGCAGTGCTATCCGGGACAGGGACCACGAGCAGTACTTC.